This T cell receptor beta chain is from a study of Ad26.COV2.S vaccination and SARS-CoV-2 variants. Some clones are missing from TCRdb's copy, which holds only in-frame ones; the method was immunoSEQ multiplex PCR. The sample yields about 350,000 clones, 70% to 90% seen once. Germline V gives CDR1 SGDLS, CDR2 YYNGEE. The CDR3 extends over 15 amino acids. Between the trimmed V and J ends, which lost 0 bases and 7 bases, there was a span of 11 bases. The sample's treatment: about 20 received Ad26.COV2.S at low or high dose, single or two shots; about 5 received placebo; per-sample allocation not given. Specimen acquisition occurred on day 63 following the initial vaccine or placebo injection. What was given as vaccine was an Ad26 vector encoding Wuhan-strain SARS-CoV-2 spike. The sample holds a few counts of this clone.

The sequence derives from a person between 18 and 65 years old who received the Ad26.COV2.S COVID-19 vaccine or a placebo. V and J are TRBV9 and TRBJ1-6; possibly TRBD1 for D (6 bases). The material sequenced was peripheral blood, taken in a trial of Ad26.COV2.S vaccine versus placebo. As DNA, the CDR3 is TGTGCCAGCAGCGTAGCGGGGGCCCTAAATTCACCCCTCCACTTT. Amino acid sequence: CASSVAGALNSPLHF.